Listed here are 25 T cell receptor beta chains from one sample, sequenced in a study of blood T cell repertoires in COVID-19. TCRdb's table, derived via immunoSEQ multiplex PCR, lists solely in-frame clones and lacks some. This table has around 150,000 clones, 70% to 90% appearing once. What was sequenced was PBMCs or T cells enriched from blood (not recorded which). Receptor source: a man aged 35 to 55 who had recovered from COVID-19.

The chain couples TRBV5-6 to TRBJ1-2, with D maybe TRBD1 (6 bases). CDR1 is SGHDT, CDR2 YYEEEE, per germline. The CDR3 loop spans 14 amino acids. The V and J ends lost 2 bases and 5 bases respectively, with 13 bases between them. CDR3 in DNA: TGTGCCAGCAGCTTCCCGGACAGCAGTTATGGCTACACCTTC. Protein sequence: CASSFPDSSYGYTF.

The chain combines TRBV7-8 with TRBJ1-5; 9 bases agree with TRBD1. This CDR3 spans 17 amino acids. J gave up 5 bases and V 8 bases, and 16 bases lay outside the gene matches. Germline values: CDR1 SGHVS, CDR2 FQNEAQ. CDR3 sequence (DNA): TGTGCCAGCGGTACAGGGGGCGCTGGACAGGAAGATCAGCCCCAGCATTTT. This encodes CASGTGGAGQEDQPQHF.

J is TRBJ1-1 and V is TRBV12-3 or TRBV12-4; perhaps TRBD1 as D (6 bases). V was pared by 2 bases and J by 9 bases, with 10 bases between. The CDR3 sequence is 12 residues long. DNA of the CDR3: TGTGCCAGCAGTTTAAAGGACAGACAAGCTTTCTTT. Translated, it gives CASSLKDRQAFF.

Concerning this clone itself: Additional DNA sequences in this sample encode the identical CDR3. The rearrangement joins TRBV19 to TRBJ2-7; possibly TRBD1 for D (6 bases). The germline gives CDR1 LNHDA, CDR2 SQIVND (reference sequence). The germline V and J ends were trimmed by 4 bases and 2 bases, with 9 bases remaining between them. The CDR3 length is 13 residues. CDR3 nucleotide sequence: TGTGCCAGTAGTAAGGGACAAGCCTACGAGCAGTACGTC. Translation gives CASSKGQAYEQYV.

The chain is built from TRBV27 and TRBJ2-7, with D perhaps matching TRBD1 (5 bases). The germline V and J ends were trimmed by 5 bases and 3 bases, with 14 bases remaining between them. This CDR3 has 14 amino acids. CDR1 and CDR2 (germline): MNHEY, SMNVEV (reference sequence). CDR3 in DNA: TGTGCCAGCAGTCCCCAGGGCTACCGCTACGAGCAGTACTTC. Amino acids: CASSPQGYRYEQYF.

The chain links TRBV12-5 to TRBJ2-2, with TRBD2 matching 12 bases. CDR3 size: 19 residues. With V trimmed by 2 bases and J by 2 bases, 9 bases remained unmatched. Germline V lookup: CDR1 LGHNT, CDR2 FRNRAP. CDR3 nucleotide sequence: TGTGCTAGTGGTTTGTCTCGAGGACTAGCGGGGTCCAACACCGGGGAGCTGTTTTTT. Its protein is CASGLSRGLAGSNTGELFF.

The chain has TRBV14 and TRBJ1-1; D is possibly TRBD1 (5 bases). Germline V gene data show CDR1 as SGHDN and CDR2 as FVKESK. The V end was cut by 1 base, the J end by 10 bases, with 13 bases between. This CDR3 is built from 13 residues. In nucleotides, the CDR3 is TGTGCCAGCAGCCAAGCATCGGGGGAAGGAGCTTTCTTT. Translating gives CASSQASGEGAFF.

This clone was seen once. The CDR3 DNA follows: TGTGCCAGCAGCCCTAAAGGGGGGGGGCAATTTCACAATGAGCAGTTCTTC. It is translated as CASSPKGGGQFHNEQFF. The rearrangement uses TRBV11-2 and TRBJ2-1, with D maybe TRBD2 (7 bases). Germline CDR1 reads SGHAT; CDR2 reads FQNNGV. The CDR3 runs 17 residues. V was trimmed by 5 bases and J by 5 bases, leaving 22 bases between them.

The chain uses TRBV6-5 and TRBJ1-2, with a possible D match to TRBD1 (6 bases). Deletions cut 5 bases from V and 6 bases from J, with 16 bases between. The CDR3 contains 14 residues. The V gene's germline CDR1 is MNHEY and CDR2 SVGAGI. Here the CDR3 DNA reads TGTGCCAGCAGTCTGGGGGCGGTTAGTCATGGCTACACCTTC. Encoded protein: CASSLGAVSHGYTF.

This sequence joins TRBV5-1 and TRBJ1-4, with 7 bases lining up with TRBD1. V dropped 5 bases and J dropped 4; count of bases not matched to a gene: 14. CDR1 and CDR2 from the germline V gene are SGHRS and YFSETQ. The CDR3 contains 17 residues. The CDR3 region is CASRTNQGGYGNEKLFF. The CDR3 nucleotides read TGCGCCAGCAGGACAAACCAGGGGGGCTATGGTAATGAAAAACTGTTTTTT.

The chain has TRBV5-4 and TRBJ2-3; a weak D match, TRBD1 (5 bases). The CDR3 is 18 amino acids. In germline, CDR1 is SGHNT, CDR2 YYREEE (reference sequence). V lost 3 bases to trimming and J lost 0 bases, with 20 bases between them. In nucleotides, the CDR3 is TGTGCCAGCAGCTGGGCGGTTGGGGCGACCTATAGCACAGATACGCAGTATTTT. Its protein is CASSWAVGATYSTDTQYF.

The gene calls are TRBV5-6 and TRBJ1-1, with D possibly matching TRBD1 (5 bases). Trimming shortened V by 4 bases and J by 2 bases, and 12 bases separated the two germline ends. This CDR3 is 14 amino acids long. CDR1 and CDR2 (germline): SGHDT, YYEEEE. The CDR3 region is CASSVYRSNTEAFF. In DNA form, the CDR3 reads TGTGCCAGCAGCGTCTACAGGAGTAACACTGAAGCTTTCTTT. Using reference TRBV5-6 and TRBJ1-1 for the parts outside the CDR3, the full variable domain is DAGVTQSPTHLIKTRGQQVTLRCSPKSGHDTVSWYQQALGQGPQFIFQYYEEEERQRGNFPDRFSGHQFPNYSSELNVNALLLGDSALYLCASSVYRSNTEAFFGQGTRLTVV.

This chain joins TRBV6-5 and TRBJ2-3, with TRBD1 matching 9 bases. V was pared by 5 bases and J by 3 bases, with 6 bases of the junction left unmatched. CDR3 length equals 15 residues. The germline V gene has CDR1 MNHEY and CDR2 SVGAGI. The CDR3 nucleotides read TGTGCCAGCAGTACAGGGGGCGTGGATACAGATACGCAGTATTTT. Protein sequence: CASSTGGVDTDTQYF.

The rearrangement uses TRBV5-8 and TRBJ2-2; tentatively, D is TRBD1 (6 bases). This CDR3 region has 16 residues. V lost 2 bases, J lost 2 bases, and 13 bases lay in between. CDR1 is SGHTS and CDR2 is YDEGEE in the germline V gene. The CDR3 sequence: CASSFNPGHNTGELFF. DNA of the CDR3: TGTGCCAGCAGCTTCAACCCGGGACACAACACCGGGGAGCTGTTTTTT.

This rearrangement joins TRBV11-2 to TRBJ2-7, with a tentative D call TRBD1 (5 bases). Per the germline V gene, CDR1 is SGHAT and CDR2 is FQNNGV. The CDR3 sequence is 14 residues long. The V end was cut by 2 bases, the J end by 4 bases, with 12 bases between. The DNA of the CDR3 is TGTGCCAGCAGCTTAAACAGGAGATCTTACGAGCAGTACGTC. Amino acid sequence: CASSLNRRSYEQYV.

The chain has TRBV5-1 and TRBJ2-3, with 10 bases aligning to TRBD1. This CDR3 comprises 16 residues. J gave up 7 bases and V 4 bases, and 12 bases lay outside the gene matches. CDR1 SGHRS and CDR2 YFSETQ come from the germline V gene. This CDR3 reads CASSQPGQGRLNTQYF. CDR3 DNA: TGCGCCAGCAGCCAGCCGGGACAGGGGAGATTAAATACGCAGTATTTT. Complete variable domain (other parts from reference TRBV5-1 and TRBJ2-3): KAGVTQTPRYLIKTRGQQVTLSCSPISGHRSVSWYQQTPGQGLQFLFEYFSETQRNKGNFPGRFSGRQFSNSRSEMNVSTLELGDSALYLCASSQPGQGRLNTQYFGPGTRLTVL.

The chain combines TRBV6-2 or TRBV6-3 with TRBJ2-3; possible D gene TRBD2, 7 bases. The CDR3 is 15 amino acids. Trimming took off 6 bases at V and 5 bases at J, with 18 bases between the two ends. Per germline, CDR1 MNHEY and CDR2 SVGEGT. The CDR3 DNA sequence: TGTGCCAGCAGCCCCCTGGGGGGGGGCCGAGATACGCAGTATTTT. Amino acid sequence: CASSPLGGGRDTQYF.

The chain employs TRBV9 and TRBJ2-5; a weak D match, TRBD1 (5 bases). Trimming took off 3 bases at V and 5 bases at J, with 11 bases between the two ends. Germline CDR1 and CDR2: SGDLS and YYNGEE. The CDR3 runs 13 residues. The CDR3 sequence: CASSDPNRETQYF. CDR3 in DNA: TGTGCCAGCAGCGACCCCAACAGGGAGACCCAGTACTTC.

This CDR3 is CASAPGGQNYGYTF. In DNA, the CDR3 is TGTGCTAGTGCCCCGGGAGGACAGAACTATGGCTACACCTTC. The chain couples TRBV12-5 to TRBJ1-2, with a weak D call TRBD1 (6 bases). Trimming took off 7 bases at V and 2 bases at J, with 14 bases between the two ends. This CDR3 is built from 14 residues. CDR1 is LGHNT and CDR2 is FRNRAP in the germline V gene. Full variable domain (rest looked up from reference TRBV12-5 and TRBJ1-2): DARVTQTPRHKVTEMGQEVTMRCQPILGHNTVFWYRQTMMQGLELLAYFRNRAPLDDSGMPKDRFSAEMPDATLATLKIQPSEPRDSAVYFCASAPGGQNYGYTFGSGTRLTVV.

This chain links TRBV30 with TRBJ1-2; D may be TRBD1 (6 bases). Germline V gene sequence: CDR1 GTSNPN, CDR2 SVGIG (reference sequence). The CDR3 has 13 amino acids. The V and J ends lost 1 base and 4 bases respectively, with 10 bases between them. As DNA, the CDR3 is TGTGCCTGGAGTGAACAGGGATCCTATGGCTACACCTTC. Residues: CAWSEQGSYGYTF. Full variable domain (outside the CDR3, taken from reference TRBV30 and TRBJ1-2): SQTIHQWPATLVQPVGSPLSLECTVEGTSNPNLYWYRQAAGRGLQLLFYSVGIGQISSEVPQNLSASRPQDRQFILSSKKLLLSDSGFYLCAWSEQGSYGYTFGSGTRLTVV.

This clone was observed once. This rearrangement joins TRBV6-1 to TRBJ2-6; TRBD2 is a possible D gene (5 bases). The germline CDR1 and CDR2 sequences are MNHNS and SASEGT. The CDR3 runs 19 residues. V lost 2 bases and J lost 3, with 20 bases in between. CDR3 sequence: CASSEPLGRMAGGANVLTF. CDR3 coding DNA: TGTGCCAGCAGTGAACCGCTCGGCAGGATGGCGGGTGGGGCCAACGTCCTGACTTTC.

V is TRBV6-5 and J is TRBJ1-1, with 8 bases aligning to TRBD1. Germline V CDR1 and CDR2: MNHEY, SVGAGI. Trimming took 0 bases from V and 8 from J; bases not matched to a gene: 11. The CDR3 extends over 16 amino acids. The DNA of the CDR3 is TGTGCCAGCAGTTACTCGAACAACAGGGGGGGGCCCGAAGCTTTCTTT. This translates into CASSYSNNRGGPEAFF.

The chain links TRBV5-1 to TRBJ2-6, with a tentative D call TRBD1 (6 bases). There are 16 residues in the CDR3. V dropped 3 bases and J dropped 2 bases, with 12 bases sitting between them. Germline lookup yields CDR1 SGHRS and CDR2 YFSETQ. This chain's CDR3 is CASSSQRTAGANVLTF. The CDR3, as DNA: TGCGCCAGCAGCTCACAGCGGACAGCTGGGGCCAACGTCCTGACTTTC.

CDR3 protein: CASSLKGFYGYTF. The CDR3, as DNA: TGTGCCAGCAGTTTAAAGGGGTTCTATGGCTACACCTTC. The chain uses TRBV12-3 or TRBV12-4 and TRBJ1-2; D is possibly TRBD1 (5 bases). The CDR3 runs to 13 residues. Trimming took 2 bases from V and 4 from J, leaving 8 bases between them.

This clone was seen a single time. CDR3 residues: CASSQSTVAYGYTF. CDR3 sequence (DNA): TGTGCCAGCAGCCAGTCGACAGTTGCTTATGGCTACACCTTC. V is TRBV14 and J is TRBJ1-2; the D gene is possibly TRBD1 (5 bases). The CDR3 runs to 14 residues. V lost 3 bases and J 5 bases, leaving 13 bases between the germline ends. Germline V gene lookup returns CDR1 SGHDN and CDR2 FVKESK.